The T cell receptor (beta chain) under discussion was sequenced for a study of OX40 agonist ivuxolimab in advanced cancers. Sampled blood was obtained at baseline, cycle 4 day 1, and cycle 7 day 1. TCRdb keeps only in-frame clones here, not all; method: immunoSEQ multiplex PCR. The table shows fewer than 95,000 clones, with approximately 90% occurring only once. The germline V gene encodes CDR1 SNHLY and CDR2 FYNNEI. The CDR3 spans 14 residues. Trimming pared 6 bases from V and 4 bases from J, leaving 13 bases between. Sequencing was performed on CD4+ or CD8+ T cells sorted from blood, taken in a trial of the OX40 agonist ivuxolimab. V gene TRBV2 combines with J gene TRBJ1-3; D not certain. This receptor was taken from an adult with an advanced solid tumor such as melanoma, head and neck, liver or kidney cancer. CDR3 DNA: TGTGCCAGCAGCCCAACCATTTTGGGAAACACCATATATTTT. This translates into CASSPTILGNTIYF. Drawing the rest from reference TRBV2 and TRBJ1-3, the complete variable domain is EPEVTQTPSHQVTQMGQEVILRCVPISNHLYFYWYRQILGQKVEFLVSFYNNEISEKSEIFDDQFSVERPDGSNFTLKIRSTKLEDSAMYFCASSPTILGNTIYFGEGSWLTVV.